The rows below give T cell receptor beta chains drawn from one sample of a study of cytomegalovirus exposure and HLA in healthy donors. Profiled with immunoSEQ multiplex PCR; TCRdb holds only in-frame clones, not every one. Seen here are 45,000 or so clones, roughly 93% observed once, and the top ten hold over 2%. The sample was PBMCs. Every receptor here comes from a woman aged 18-29 years in good health and CMV-seronegative. CDR3s include the opening cysteine and the closing phenylalanine or tryptophan. The D gene is left open where the match is weak. Expanded clones are given a class, and other clones once, few, many or no size at all.

size	V	J	length	D	DNA	CDR3
NA	TRBV6-4	TRBJ2-3	13	NA	TGTGCCAGCAGTAGCGGGAGCACAGATACGCAGTATTTT	CASSSGSTDTQYF
NA	TRBV2	TRBJ1-2	19	TRBD1	TGTGCCAGCAGTGAAGCGCGGGATTTCAGGGGGCTAGGACAAGGTGGCTACACCTTC	CASSEARDFRGLGQGGYTF
NA	TRBV10-3	TRBJ1-2	13	NA	TGTGCCATCAGTGAGAGGGGTTTGAGTGGCTACACCTTC	CAISERGLSGYTF
NA	TRBV4-1	TRBJ2-5	14	NA	TGCGCCAGCAGCCGAGGACAGAGCCAAGAGACCCAGTACTTC	CASSRGQSQETQYF
NA	TRBV5-1	TRBJ2-2	13	NA	TGCGCCAGCAGCTTGGTGACTGCCGGGGAGCTGTTTTTT	CASSLVTAGELFF
NA	TRBV21-1	TRBJ2-3	12	NA	TGTGCCAGCAGAACAGGCACAGATACGCAGTATTTT	CASRTGTDTQYF
NA	TRBV6-1	TRBJ1-1	12	NA	TGTGCCAGCAGTGAACCTTATCTTGAAGCTTTCTTT	CASSEPYLEAFF
NA	TRBV7-3	TRBJ2-2	14	TRBD1	TGTGCCAGCAGCCCGGGACAGGGGGGCGGGGAGCTGTTTTTT	CASSPGQGGGELFF
NA	TRBV7-8	TRBJ1-2	14	NA	TGTGCCAGCAGCTTAGCCCTTGGAGTAGATGGCTACACCTTC	CASSLALGVDGYTF
NA	TRBV19	TRBJ2-2	16	TRBD1	TGTGCCAGTACCTTGACAGGGGGCAATATGGCCGGGGAGCTGTTTTTT	CASTLTGGNMAGELFF
NA	TRBV10-3	TRBJ1-1	12	NA	TGTGCCATCAGTCCCGGGGACACTGAAGCTTTCTTT	CAISPGDTEAFF
NA	TRBV6-1	TRBJ2-3	15	NA	TGTGCCAGCAGTGAAGCGAAGGGACACACAGATACGCAGTATTTT	CASSEAKGHTDTQYF
NA	TRBV9	TRBJ2-2	17	TRBD2	TGTGCCAGCAGCGCCCCTCGGGGAGGGAGAGACACCGGGGAGCTGTTTTTT	CASSAPRGGRDTGELFF
NA	TRBV19	TRBJ1-4	15	NA	TGTGCCAGTAGTATAACGCTTTCGCGGGGTGAAAAACTGTTTTTT	CASSITLSRGEKLFF
NA	TRBV18	TRBJ2-5	17	TRBD1	TGTGCCAGCTCACCAGCGGGACAGGGGTCATTCCAAGAGACCCAGTACTTC	CASSPAGQGSFQETQYF
NA	TRBV6-4	TRBJ1-1	14	TRBD1	TGTGCCAGCAGTTCCGGACAGGAGAACACTGAAGCTTTCTTT	CASSSGQENTEAFF
NA	TRBV4-1	TRBJ1-5	14	NA	TGCGCCAGCAGCCCCGACCAGGGGACTCAGCCCCAGCATTTT	CASSPDQGTQPQHF
NA	TRBV9	TRBJ2-5	15	TRBD2	TGTGCCAGCAGCGTAGAAGGACGGGGGGTCGAGACCCAGTACTTC	CASSVEGRGVETQYF
NA	TRBV4-1	TRBJ1-2	13	TRBD1	TGCGCCAGCAGCCCAACAGGGGACTATGGCTACACCTTC	CASSPTGDYGYTF
NA	TRBV28	TRBJ2-2	14	TRBD2	TGTGCCAGCAGTAGCGGGAGCGTACTCGGGGAGCTGTTTTTT	CASSSGSVLGELFF
NA	TRBV6-1	TRBJ1-3	15	NA	TGTGCCAGCAGTGAAAACGAGGGGGCTGGAAACACCATATATTTT	CASSENEGAGNTIYF
NA	TRBV6-1	TRBJ2-5	17	TRBD1	TGTGCCAGCAGTGACCTGGGGACAGGCTACTACCAAGAGACCCAGTACTTC	CASSDLGTGYYQETQYF
NA	TRBV1	TRBJ2-7	12	NA	TGCACCAGCAGGCTGGGCGACTACGAGCAGTACTTC	CTSRLGDYEQYF
NA	TRBV5-4	TRBJ2-2	15	NA	TGTGCCAGCAGCTACAACAGATTAGACACCGGGGAGCTGTTTTTT	CASSYNRLDTGELFF
NA	TRBV6-1	TRBJ1-1	17	NA	TGTGCCAGCAGTGAGGACAACCTCAGGAGAATGAACACTGAAGCTTTCTTT	CASSEDNLRRMNTEAFF
NA	TRBV18	TRBJ2-6	17	TRBD1	TGTGCCAGCTCACCGACAGGGGGCGCTGGTGGGGCCAACGTCCTGACTTTC	CASSPTGGAGGANVLTF
NA	TRBV6-1	TRBJ1-5	13	TRBD1	TGTGCCAGCAGTCAGGGGGCATTTCAGCCCCAGCATTTT	CASSQGAFQPQHF
NA	TRBV25-1	TRBJ1-4	17	TRBD1	TGTGCCAGCAGTGAATATGGGACGGGGACAGGGTATGAAAAACTGTTTTTT	CASSEYGTGTGYEKLFF
NA	TRBV4-1	TRBJ2-7	13	NA	TGCGCCAGCAGCCAAGGCTATCAAAGCGAGCAGTACTTC	CASSQGYQSEQYF
few	TRBV27	TRBJ1-1	13	NA	TGTGCCAGCAGTTCGACAGAGAACACTGAAGCTTTCTTT	CASSSTENTEAFF
NA	TRBV5-4	TRBJ2-1	15	NA	TGTGCCAGCAGCTTGGTGTTGAGCTCCTACAATGAGCAGTTCTTC	CASSLVLSSYNEQFF
NA	TRBV5-6	TRBJ1-2	13	NA	TGTGCCAGCAGCTTTAGAGGGCCCTATGGCTACACCTTC	CASSFRGPYGYTF
NA	TRBV6-6	TRBJ2-5	13	TRBD1	TGTGCCAGCAGCAGGGACAGGGTGGAGACCCAGTACTTC	CASSRDRVETQYF
NA	TRBV4-1	TRBJ2-5	14	NA	TGCGCCAGCAGCCAAACAGGGATTTCAGAGACCCAGTACTTC	CASSQTGISETQYF
NA	TRBV29-1	TRBJ1-4	16	NA	TGCAGCGTTGCGGGACAAACAGGAGAAACTAATGAAAAACTGTTTTTT	CSVAGQTGETNEKLFF
NA	TRBV10-3	TRBJ1-5	14	NA	TGTGCCATCAGTGACAGGGAATTAGGTCAGCCCCAGCATTTT	CAISDRELGQPQHF
once	TRBV7-2	TRBJ1-5	20	TRBD1	TGTGCCAGCAGCTTAGCGGGGGACAGGGGCCGAATTAATAGCAATCAGCCCCAGCATTTT	CASSLAGDRGRINSNQPQHF
NA	TRBV6-5	TRBJ2-1	14	TRBD2	TGTGCCAGCAGGGAGACTAGCGGCCACAATGAGCAGTTCTTC	CASRETSGHNEQFF
NA	TRBV2	TRBJ1-5	16	TRBD1	TGTGCCAGCAGTCCCCCGGGACAGGGCCCGGAACAGCCCCAGCATTTT	CASSPPGQGPEQPQHF
NA	TRBV19	TRBJ1-4	13	NA	TGTGCCAGTAGTATGGGACTACGGCGAGAACTGTTTTTT	CASSMGLRRELFF
NA	TRBV6-1	TRBJ2-2	16	NA	TGTGCCAGCAGTGAAAGGAGGACGGCGAACACCGGGGAGCTGTTTTTT	CASSERRTANTGELFF
once	TRBV2	TRBJ2-7	14	TRBD2	TGTGCCAGCAGTGACGGGAGGGCCTTCCGCGAGCAGTACTTC	CASSDGRAFREQYF
NA	TRBV5-8	TRBJ1-2	14	NA	TGTGCCAGCAGCTTAACTCGAGTAGACTATGGCTACACCTTC	CASSLTRVDYGYTF
NA	TRBV15	TRBJ2-2	17	TRBD2	TGTGCCACCAGCAGAGATTACAGCGGGAGGAGTGCCGGGGAGCTGTTTTTT	CATSRDYSGRSAGELFF
NA	TRBV7-2	TRBJ2-1	15	TRBD2	TGTGCCAGCAGCTTAGATAGCGGGAGGAGTAATGAGCAGTTCTTC	CASSLDSGRSNEQFF
NA	TRBV28	TRBJ2-7	14	NA	TGTGCCACCAACGTCCCAAGGGGTCCCTACGAGCAGTACTTC	CATNVPRGPYEQYF
NA	TRBV2	TRBJ1-5	14	NA	TGTGCCAGCAGTCCGTGGAGCAACGGGCAGCCCCAGCATTTT	CASSPWSNGQPQHF
once	TRBV19	TRBJ1-5	16	NA	TGTGCCAGTAGTTACCCCCTATGGGCTAGCAATCAGCCCCAGCATTTT	CASSYPLWASNQPQHF
NA	TRBV7-9	TRBJ2-1	17	TRBD2	TGTGCCAGCAGCTTAGAGAGTTTGGGACTACGCCGCAATGAGCAGTTCTTC	CASSLESLGLRRNEQFF
NA	TRBV6-1	TRBJ1-5	16	NA	TGTGCCAGCAGTGGAGACAGAGTAGAACCCAATCAGCCCCAGCATTTT	CASSGDRVEPNQPQHF
NA	TRBV6-1	TRBJ1-1	18	NA	TGTGCCAGCAGTGTACGTGGGGTCGACAGGCAGCCGAACACTGAAGCTTTCTTT	CASSVRGVDRQPNTEAFF
NA	TRBV6-4	TRBJ2-1	16	TRBD2	TGTGCCAGCAGTGACTCGCGGGGGAGCTCCTACAATGAGCAGTTCTTC	CASSDSRGSSYNEQFF
NA	TRBV19	TRBJ2-7	12	NA	TGTGCCAGTAGTAGTAGCGTCTACGAGCAGTACTTC	CASSSSVYEQYF
NA	TRBV9	TRBJ2-7	15	TRBD2	TGTGCCAGCAGCGTAGAACTAGCGCCAACCTACGAGCAGTACTTC	CASSVELAPTYEQYF